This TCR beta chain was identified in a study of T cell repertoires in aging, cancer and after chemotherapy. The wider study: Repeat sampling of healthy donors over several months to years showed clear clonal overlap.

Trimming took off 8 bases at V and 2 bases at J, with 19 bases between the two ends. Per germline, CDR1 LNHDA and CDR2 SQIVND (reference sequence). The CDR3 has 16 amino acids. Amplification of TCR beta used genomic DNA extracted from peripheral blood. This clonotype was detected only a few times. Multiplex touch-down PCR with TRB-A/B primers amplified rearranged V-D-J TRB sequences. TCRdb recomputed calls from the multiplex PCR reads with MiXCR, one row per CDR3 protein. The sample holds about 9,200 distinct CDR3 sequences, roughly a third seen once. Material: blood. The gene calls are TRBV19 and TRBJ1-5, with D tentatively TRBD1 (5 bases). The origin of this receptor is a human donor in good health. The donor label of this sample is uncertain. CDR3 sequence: CASLRAGTSGNQPQHF. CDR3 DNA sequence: TGTGCCAGTCTTAGAGCCGGGACCTCGGGCAATCAGCCCCAGCATTTT.